This T cell receptor beta chain was sequenced in a study of blood T cells in healthy people across ages. CDR3 size: 12 residues. V was cut by 2 bases and J by 6 bases, with 6 bases left in between. The germline V gene has CDR1 ENHRY and CDR2 SYGVKD. Whole-study results and caveats: Long-lived donors exceeded aged donors in naive CD4+ cells and diversity. TCR beta diversity per million T cells fell roughly linearly with age.

Comments on this clonotype: As yet, its antigen is unknown.

Next came a second PCR, run for about 6 to 12 cycles, which used a sample-barcoded 5' primer along with a J-beta primer mix. A minimum of 2.5 million CDR3-containing paired-end reads was obtained for each sample. TCRdb passed the 5' RACE reads through MiXCR, listing each CDR3 protein once. The sample yields over 700,000 distinct CDR3 sequences, 53% seen once. The chain employs TRBV10-3 and TRBJ2-3; tentatively, D is TRBD1 (6 bases). Source material: blood. This TCR came from a man aged 80 or over in good health. CDR3 sequence: CAISETGDTQYF. CDR3 in DNA: TGTGCCATCAGTGAGACAGGGGATACGCAGTATTTT.